Listed below are T cell receptor beta chains from one sample, sequenced in a study of spatial heterogeneity in lung cancer. TCRdb redid the calling of the 5' RACE reads with MiXCR, one entry per CDR3 protein. The sample has around 100,000 distinct CDR3 sequences, under 4.5% seen once. The sequenced sample was lung tumor tissue, obtained at surgery. Every receptor here comes from a male donor with early-stage non-small cell lung cancer. Both conserved end residues are part of each CDR3. Each record gives: V gene, D gene, J gene, clone size, CDR3 DNA, CDR3 protein. A D gene is named only where the DNA matches it firmly. Rows give clone size only sometimes, using once, few, many, or a class for an expanded clone.

TRBV28	NA	TRBJ1-5	many	TGTGCCAGCAGGAGGATGGATCAGCCCCAGCATTTT	CASRRMDQPQHF
TRBV19	NA	TRBJ1-5	NA	TGTGCCAGTAGTATTTTTGGGCCCACCGCGGGTGATCAGCCCCAGCATTTT	CASSIFGPTAGDQPQHF
TRBV15	NA	TRBJ2-3	many	TGTGCCACCAGCAGTAGTAGACCAGATACGCAGTATTTT	CATSSSRPDTQYF
TRBV15	NA	TRBJ2-3	NA	TGTGCCACCAGCGCTGGAGCGCTTATCACAGATACGCAGTATTTT	CATSAGALITDTQYF
TRBV28	TRBD1	TRBJ1-1	many	TGTGCCAGCAGTGGTTTTACAGGGGGCACTGAAGCTTTCTTT	CASSGFTGGTEAFF
TRBV28	TRBD2	TRBJ2-1	many	TGTGCCAGCAGTTTAACTCTAGCGGGGATATTCGGCTCCTACAATGAGCAGTTCTTC	CASSLTLAGIFGSYNEQFF
TRBV7-9	TRBD1	TRBJ1-1	NA	TGTGCCAGCAGTCGGACAGGGGGCAGAGGCACTGAAGCTTTCTTT	CASSRTGGRGTEAFF
TRBV10-2	TRBD1	TRBJ2-3	many	TGCGCCAGCAAGGACAGGCATAGCACAGATACGCAGTATTTT	CASKDRHSTDTQYF
TRBV3-1	TRBD1	TRBJ2-3	many	TGTGCCAGCAGCCCGGGACAGCACACAGATACGCAGTATTTT	CASSPGQHTDTQYF
TRBV14	TRBD2	TRBJ2-3	NA	TGTGCCAGCAGCCATCTTAGCGGGAGTCCCTCCAGAGATACGCAGTATTTT	CASSHLSGSPSRDTQYF
TRBV5-1	NA	TRBJ1-1	many	TGCGCCAGCAGCCCGGACATTAACACTGAAGCTTTCTTT	CASSPDINTEAFF
TRBV6-6	NA	TRBJ2-7	many	TGTGCCAGCAGTTACACGGTTGAAGCGCTTCCGCGGGGCGAGCAGTACTTC	CASSYTVEALPRGEQYF
TRBV29-1	NA	TRBJ1-4	many	TGCAGCGTTGGAGCATCGTATGGCAATGAAAAACTGTTTTTT	CSVGASYGNEKLFF
TRBV19	NA	TRBJ1-2	once	TGTGCCACCCAAACATCGTCGGGTGGCTACACCTTC	CATQTSSGGYTF
TRBV27	NA	TRBJ1-1	many	TGTGCCAGCAGTTTTGCACGTTGGGGGGAAAATATGAACACTGAAGCTTTCTTT	CASSFARWGENMNTEAFF
TRBV2	NA	TRBJ1-5	many	TGTGCCAGCAGTGCCCGGGACCGGGTTTATCAGCCCCAGCATTTT	CASSARDRVYQPQHF
TRBV3-1	TRBD2	TRBJ2-1	many	TGTGCCAGCAGCCAAGATCCCAGCGGGAGGGCCACTGAGCAGTTCTTC	CASSQDPSGRATEQFF
TRBV12-3/TRBV12-4	NA	TRBJ2-1	many	TGTGCCAGCAGCACAACCCGGCAGGGCCGAGATGAGCAGTTCTTC	CASSTTRQGRDEQFF
TRBV7-8	NA	TRBJ2-1	many	TGTGCCAGCAGCTTCCGGAGGTCTCTTGCCCATGAGCAGTTCTTC	CASSFRRSLAHEQFF
TRBV28	NA	TRBJ2-2	few	TGTGCCAGCAGTTTAAACCCTACGGCGAACACCGGGGAGCTGTTTTTT	CASSLNPTANTGELFF
TRBV19	NA	TRBJ2-7	many	TGTGCCAGTAGTATTTCACAGGGTATCCACGAGCAGTACTTC	CASSISQGIHEQYF
TRBV5-1	TRBD1	TRBJ2-1	many	TGCGCCAGCAGCAAAACAGGGGGCGATGAGCAGTTCTTC	CASSKTGGDEQFF
TRBV29-1	NA	TRBJ2-1	NA	TGCAGCGTCCGCCGGGAGAATAATGAGCAGTTCTTC	CSVRRENNEQFF
TRBV27	NA	TRBJ1-1	many	TGTGCCAGCAGTTTAAGTGACATTAACACTGAAGCTTTCTTT	CASSLSDINTEAFF
TRBV10-1	NA	TRBJ1-1	many	TGCGCCAGCAGTGAAAATCGTTGGGGCCGTGACACTGAAGCTTTCTTT	CASSENRWGRDTEAFF
TRBV12-3/TRBV12-4	NA	TRBJ2-5	many	TGTGCCAGCAGCCTTTCTGGGACCCAGTACTTC	CASSLSGTQYF
TRBV6-1	NA	TRBJ1-6	few	TGTGCCAGCAGGAGCCAGGGACATAATTCACCCCTCCACTTT	CASRSQGHNSPLHF
TRBV3-1	TRBD1	TRBJ1-6	NA	TGTGCCAGCAGCCAAGATAGGGGACAGGGACTAACGGCCCTCCACTTT	CASSQDRGQGLTALHF
TRBV28	TRBD2	TRBJ2-1	many	TGTGCCAGCAGTACTCGGACTAGAACATACAATGAGCAGTTCTTC	CASSTRTRTYNEQFF
TRBV28	TRBD2	TRBJ2-7	many	TGTGCCAGCAGTTTGTCGGCTAGCGGGAGCTACGAGCAGTACTTC	CASSLSASGSYEQYF
TRBV28	TRBD2	TRBJ2-3	many	TGTGCCAGCAGTTACCCCCTGGGGGAGCGGGAGGGCGAATTGCGCGCAGATACGCAGTATTTT	CASSYPLGEREGELRADTQYF
TRBV5-4	NA	TRBJ2-3	many	TGTGCCAGCAGCCCTGAGACTAGCACAGATACGCAGTATTTT	CASSPETSTDTQYF
TRBV6-6	NA	TRBJ2-3	NA	TGTGCCAGCAGCATCGGGGCCTGGGCCCCTAGCACAGATACGCAGTATTTT	CASSIGAWAPSTDTQYF
TRBV6-2/TRBV6-3	NA	TRBJ2-1	many	TGTGCCAGCAGTTCTTGGGGGATCAATGAGCAGTTCTTC	CASSSWGINEQFF
TRBV4-1	NA	TRBJ2-1	many	TGCGCCAGCAGCCGAACGGGAGATGAGCAGTTCTTC	CASSRTGDEQFF
TRBV3-1	TRBD2	TRBJ2-3	many	TGTGCCAGCAGCCAAGATGAGACCGGTGCGGGAGAGGATACGCAGTATTTT	CASSQDETGAGEDTQYF
TRBV28	NA	TRBJ1-1	many	TGTGCCAGCAGCCCCGGAACTGAAGCTTTCTTT	CASSPGTEAFF
TRBV28	NA	TRBJ1-5	many	TGTGCCAGCAGCAATACAGGGTTGCGTCAGCCCCAGCATTTT	CASSNTGLRQPQHF
TRBV7-9	TRBD2	TRBJ2-1	NA	TGTGCCAGCAGCTCCCCCCTTGCGGGAGATTACAATGAGCAGTTCTTC	CASSSPLAGDYNEQFF
TRBV7-2	NA	TRBJ1-6	few	TGTGCCAGCAGCCCCAGCTCCTATAATTCACCCCTCCACTTT	CASSPSSYNSPLHF
TRBV27	NA	TRBJ2-7	few	TGTGCCAGCAGTAACCCCGTGGGTGTGCCCTACGAGCAGTACTTC	CASSNPVGVPYEQYF
TRBV20-1	NA	TRBJ2-1	many	TGCAGTGAGAGGCACGGGCATGAGCAGTTCTTC	CSERHGHEQFF
TRBV6-5	NA	TRBJ1-1	many	TGTGCCAGCAGCCAGACAGCCAGGACTGAAGCTTTCTTT	CASSQTARTEAFF
TRBV28	NA	TRBJ1-3	many	TGTGCCAGCAGTCGAGCAGGGTACTCTGGAAACACCATATATTTT	CASSRAGYSGNTIYF